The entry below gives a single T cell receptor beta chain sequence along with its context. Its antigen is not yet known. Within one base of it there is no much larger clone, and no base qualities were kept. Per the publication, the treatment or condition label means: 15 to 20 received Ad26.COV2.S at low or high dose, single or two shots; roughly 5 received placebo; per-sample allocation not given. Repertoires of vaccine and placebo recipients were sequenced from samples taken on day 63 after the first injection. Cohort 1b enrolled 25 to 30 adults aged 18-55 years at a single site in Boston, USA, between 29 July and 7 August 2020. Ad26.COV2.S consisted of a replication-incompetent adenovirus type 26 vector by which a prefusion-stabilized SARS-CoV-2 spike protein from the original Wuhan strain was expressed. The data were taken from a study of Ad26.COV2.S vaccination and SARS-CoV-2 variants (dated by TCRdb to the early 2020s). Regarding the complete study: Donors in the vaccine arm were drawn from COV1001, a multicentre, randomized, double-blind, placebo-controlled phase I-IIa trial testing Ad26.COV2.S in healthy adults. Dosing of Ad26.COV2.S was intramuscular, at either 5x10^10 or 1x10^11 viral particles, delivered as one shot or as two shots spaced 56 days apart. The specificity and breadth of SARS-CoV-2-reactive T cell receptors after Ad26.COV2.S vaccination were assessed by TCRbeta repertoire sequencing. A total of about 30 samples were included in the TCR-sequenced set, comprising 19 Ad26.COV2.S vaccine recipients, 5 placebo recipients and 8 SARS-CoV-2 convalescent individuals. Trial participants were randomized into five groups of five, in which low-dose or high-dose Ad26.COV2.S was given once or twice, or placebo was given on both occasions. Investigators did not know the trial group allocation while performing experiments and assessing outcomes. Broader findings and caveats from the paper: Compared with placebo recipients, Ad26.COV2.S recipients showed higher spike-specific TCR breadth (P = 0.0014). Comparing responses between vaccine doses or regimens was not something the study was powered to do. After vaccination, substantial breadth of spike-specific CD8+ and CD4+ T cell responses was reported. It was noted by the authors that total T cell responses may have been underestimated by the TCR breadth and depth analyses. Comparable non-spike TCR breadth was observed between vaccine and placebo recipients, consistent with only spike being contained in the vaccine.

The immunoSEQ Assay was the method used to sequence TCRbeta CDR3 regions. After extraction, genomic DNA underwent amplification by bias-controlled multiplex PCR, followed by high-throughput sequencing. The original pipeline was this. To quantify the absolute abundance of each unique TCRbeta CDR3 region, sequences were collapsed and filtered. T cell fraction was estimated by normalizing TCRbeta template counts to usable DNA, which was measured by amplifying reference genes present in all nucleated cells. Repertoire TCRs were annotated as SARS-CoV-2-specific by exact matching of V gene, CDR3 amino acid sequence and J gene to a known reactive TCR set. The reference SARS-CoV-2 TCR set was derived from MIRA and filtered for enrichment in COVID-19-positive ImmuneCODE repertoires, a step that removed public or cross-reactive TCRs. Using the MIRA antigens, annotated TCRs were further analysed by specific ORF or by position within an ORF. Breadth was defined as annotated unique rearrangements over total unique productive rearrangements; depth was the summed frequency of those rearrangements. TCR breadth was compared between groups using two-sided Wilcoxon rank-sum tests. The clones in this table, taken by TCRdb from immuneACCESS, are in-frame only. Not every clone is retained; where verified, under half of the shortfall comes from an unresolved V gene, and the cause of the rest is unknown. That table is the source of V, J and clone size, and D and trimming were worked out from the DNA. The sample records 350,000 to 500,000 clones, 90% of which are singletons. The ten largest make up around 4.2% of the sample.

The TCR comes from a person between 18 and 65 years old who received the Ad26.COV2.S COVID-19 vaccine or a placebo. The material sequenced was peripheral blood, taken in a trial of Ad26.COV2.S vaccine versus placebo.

The DNA reads TGTGCCAGTAGCCCGGGACAGACCAAAAACATTCAGTACTTC. It encodes CASSPGQTKNIQYF. The rearranged segments are TRBV19 and TRBJ2-4; TRBD1 aligns with 7 central bases. The germline V gene (reference sequence) gives CDR1 as LNHDA and CDR2 as SQIVND. Trimming takes 6 bases off V and 2 bases off J; junction bases not matched to a gene: 4. The CDR3 holds 14 amino acids from the cysteine to the phenylalanine. Kept here is only the CDR3 DNA, which spans 42 bases and is read in frame from base 1.